This T cell receptor (beta chain) was identified in a study of T cells of healthy individuals. TCRdb re-analysed the 5' RACE reads in MiXCR, keeping a single row per CDR3 protein. The sample carries more than 85,000 distinct CDR3 sequences, 15% to 20% recorded once. Trimming cost V 3 bases and J 6 bases; bases outside gene matches: 9. From germline, CDR1 is SGHRS and CDR2 YFSETQ. CDR3 length: 15 residues. This clonotype was seen a few times. J is TRBJ1-2 and V is TRBV5-1; 9 bases map to TRBD1. The sequence was obtained from a human donor in good health. In nucleotides, the CDR3 is TGCGCCAGCAGCTCCCCGGGACAGGGAACGAATGGCTACACCTTC. Encoded protein: CASSSPGQGTNGYTF. Drawing the rest from reference TRBV5-1 and TRBJ1-2, the complete variable domain is KAGVTQTPRYLIKTRGQQVTLSCSPISGHRSVSWYQQTPGQGLQFLFEYFSETQRNKGNFPGRFSGRQFSNSRSEMNVSTLELGDSALYLCASSSPGQGTNGYTFGSGTRLTVV.